This section outlines one TCR beta chain sequence together with its context. This CDR3 has 14 residues. Germline V CDR1 and CDR2: GTSNPN, SVGIG (reference sequence). The TCR libraries each used total RNA (approximately 3,300 ng per library). TCRdb reprocessed the 5' RACE reads, with one entry per CDR3 protein and no DNA. The sample includes 120,000 to 150,000 distinct CDR3 sequences. Isolation of total RNA was performed on whole blood, with no prior T cell sorting. This specimen belongs to a study of monozygotic twins with inflammatory bowel disease. The chain carries TRBV30 and TRBJ1-5; the D call of TRBD1 rests on TCRdb alone, since no DNA is present to check it. This clonotype originated in a human donor with ulcerative colitis or Crohn's disease, or a healthy co-twin of an affected twin (not recorded which). The sequenced sample consisted of blood. This CDR3 is CAWGFGQVNQPQHF.